This T cell receptor (beta chain) came from a study of OX40 agonist ivuxolimab in advanced cancers. At the level of the study: Subjects had a mean age of around 60 years, with a range of roughly 20 to 79; around 80% were male. Study-wide points: CD4+ and CD8+ blood T cells expanded clonally by week 6 at 0.1 to 3.0 mg/kg. Partial responders receiving 0.1-3.0 mg/kg showed among the lowest clonal expansion.

A history of autoimmune disease or systemic immunosuppression excluded patients. Sequenced by immunoSEQ multiplex PCR; TCRdb stores in-frame clones only, minus some. The data hold tens of thousands of clones, with roughly 87% observed a single time. Concerning this clone itself: Its antigen is unknown.

The CDR3 runs 14 residues. V dropped 0 bases and J dropped 5 bases, with 12 bases sitting between them. Germline assignment: CDR1 SGHRS and CDR2 YFSETQ. The sequences come from CD4+ or CD8+ T cells sorted from blood, collected in a trial of the OX40 agonist ivuxolimab. The receptor comes from an adult with an advanced solid tumor such as melanoma, head and neck, liver or kidney cancer. The rearrangement joins TRBV5-1 to TRBJ2-7; D perhaps matches TRBD1 (5 bases). CDR3 sequence (DNA): TGCGCCAGCAGCTTGGCCGGCAGGGCCAACGAGCAGTACGTC. Translating it yields CASSLAGRANEQYV.